This T cell receptor beta chain came from a study of blood T cell repertoires in COVID-19. Study-wide context: Donors in the United States, Italy and Spain gave samples during acute or convalescent COVID-19. From T cells, B-cell-depleted T cells, or PBMCs came the material, which was cDNA or gDNA.

Original processing notes: Reference gene primer amplification yielded estimated nucleated cell counts. This table comes from immunoSEQ multiplex PCR, and its TCRdb copy is limited to in-frame clones, with some not included. The DNA was the basis for D and trimming; V, J and clone size are from that table. The sample consists of hundreds of thousands of clones, approximately 80% of them appearing once. The CDR3 loop spans 16 amino acids. V was trimmed by 2 bases and J by 2 bases, leaving 15 bases between them. Germline V CDR1 and CDR2: MNHEY, SMNVEV (reference sequence). Material for sequencing was peripheral blood. The chain joins TRBV27 to TRBJ1-1; D not certain. The TCR comes from a woman older than 75 with active or convalescent COVID-19. In DNA form, the CDR3 reads TGTGCCAGCAGTTTAGTCGGGGAGGGTCCTAACACTGAAGCTTTCTTT. It specifies CASSLVGEGPNTEAFF.